This T cell receptor (beta chain) was profiled in a study of post-analysis software for immune sequencing data. The overall study: Clinical courses comprised relapsing-remitting, secondary progressive and progressive-relapsing multiple sclerosis.

Study-wide results and limits: When the samples were clustered directly with F measure, those that had been prepared in the same batch showed strong co-clustering. People with multiple sclerosis had a significantly lower normalized Chao1 diversity than controls did. Patients carried five TRBV segments more frequently than controls did, and TRBV5-6, TRBV5-1 and TRBV20-1 were among them.

Germline V gene lookup returns CDR1 SGHRS and CDR2 YFSETQ. V shed 0 bases and J 10 bases; nucleotides not matched to a gene: 7. The CDR3 contains 16 residues. Unique molecular identifiers had been added to the TCR beta cDNA libraries. A population of about 0.95 to 10 million T cells gave rise to roughly 500,000 cDNA molecules. TCRdb reprocessed the PCR reads via MiXCR and lists one record per CDR3 protein. The repertoire holds a few hundred thousand distinct CDR3 sequences, approximately 34% seen once, with under 5% in the top ten. Comment on this clonotype: Its matching antigen is unknown.

Material for sequencing was blood. V is TRBV5-1 and J is TRBJ2-1; 13 bases agree with TRBD2. This sequence originates from a girl aged 10 to 17 with multiple sclerosis. The CDR3 sequence is CASSLVPGLAGAEQFF. DNA of the CDR3: TGCGCCAGCAGCTTGGTCCCCGGACTAGCGGGGGCCGAGCAGTTCTTC.